These T cell receptor beta chains were read from a single sample in a study of T cells expressing NK-cell markers. Reprocessing the 5' RACE reads, TCRdb reports a single entry for every CDR3 protein and omits DNA. With about 550,000 distinct CDR3 sequences in the sample, the ten largest clones hold 3% to 4.5%. The specimen was blood T cells: a sorted CD56 or NKG2C T cell subset, CD4+ or CD8+ T cells, or bulk PBMC T cells (not recorded which). These receptor sequences come from a man between 18 and 29 years old in good health. CDR3s include the opening cysteine and the closing phenylalanine or tryptophan. The order of the fields is V gene, J gene, CDR3 protein.

TRBV12-3/TRBV12-4,TRBJ1-3,CASSRGTATGNTIYF
TRBV7-8,TRBJ2-7,CASSFRPTSSYEQYF
TRBV4-3,TRBJ2-2,CASSQREWTGELFF
TRBV18,TRBJ1-4,CASSLMGVDREKLFF
TRBV3-1,TRBJ1-1,CASSHPLWNTEAFF
TRBV5-1,TRBJ2-2,CASSVGNADTGELFF
TRBV10-3,TRBJ2-5,CAIRLSEEETQYF
TRBV7-9,TRBJ2-7,CASGQQGYDYEQYF
TRBV20-1,TRBJ1-1,CSARIVAAPEAFF
TRBV29-1,TRBJ1-1,CSVSNLGGPWMNTEAFF
TRBV11-2,TRBJ2-4,CASSFTNAGAKNIQYF